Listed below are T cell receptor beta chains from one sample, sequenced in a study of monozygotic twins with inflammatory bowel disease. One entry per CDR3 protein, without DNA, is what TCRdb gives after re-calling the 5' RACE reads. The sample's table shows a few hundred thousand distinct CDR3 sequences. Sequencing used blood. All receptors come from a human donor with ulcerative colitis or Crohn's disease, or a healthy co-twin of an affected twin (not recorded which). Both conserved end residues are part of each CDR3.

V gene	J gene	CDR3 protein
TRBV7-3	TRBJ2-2	CASSLNRPSNTGELFF
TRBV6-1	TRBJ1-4	CASSQWLRDEKLFF
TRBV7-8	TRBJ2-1	CASSLAGTWDEQFF
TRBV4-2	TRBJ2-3	CASSQGPHRGGDTQYF
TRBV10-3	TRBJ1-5	CAISEWSNQPQHF
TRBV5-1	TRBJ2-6	CASSLGQGAGGANVLTF
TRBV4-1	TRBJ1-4	CASSPRGTNEKLFF
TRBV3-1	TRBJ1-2	CASSQVGNGYTF
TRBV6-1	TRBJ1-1	CASSRIAAGDTEAFF
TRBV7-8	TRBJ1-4	CASSPTRVPTNEKLFF
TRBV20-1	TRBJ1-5	CSARDPYEGPQHF
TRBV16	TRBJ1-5	CASSRGQASNQPQHF
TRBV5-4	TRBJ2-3	CASSLEAGPGTDTQYF
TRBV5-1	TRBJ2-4	CASSPPGTAAIQYF
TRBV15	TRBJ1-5	CATSRPGQEHQPQHF
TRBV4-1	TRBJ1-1	CASSQNSGEAFF
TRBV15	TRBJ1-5	CATSRDLRADQPQHF
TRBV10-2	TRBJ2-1	CASSELARGLNEQFF
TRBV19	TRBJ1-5	CASSIGGSQPQHF
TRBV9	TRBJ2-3	CASSVESGGTDTQYF
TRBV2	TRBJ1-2	CASTERGQSYGYTF
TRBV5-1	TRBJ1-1	CASSLAPGGGLTMNTEAFF
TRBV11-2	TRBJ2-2	CASSSGTRRPGELFF
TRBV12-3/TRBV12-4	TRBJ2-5	CASRRQGETQYF
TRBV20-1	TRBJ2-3	CSARDRVRQSLITDTQYF
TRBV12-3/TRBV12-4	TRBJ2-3	CASSSGGDTQYF
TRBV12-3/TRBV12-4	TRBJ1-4	CASSLNTYEKLFF
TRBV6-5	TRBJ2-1	CASSYFRGAGGHEQFF
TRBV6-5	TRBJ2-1	CASSSDESGTYNEQFF
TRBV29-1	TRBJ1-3	CSVVTSGNTIYF
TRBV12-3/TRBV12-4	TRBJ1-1	CASSYNTGTSAFF
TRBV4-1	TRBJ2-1	CASSSPIGGAIPDNEQFF
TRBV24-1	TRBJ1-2	CATSRDGNYGYTF
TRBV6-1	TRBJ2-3	CASSRVQHPDTQYF
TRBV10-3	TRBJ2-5	CAISESRLGRQETQYF
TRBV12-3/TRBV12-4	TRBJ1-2	CVSSFGFRREGYTF
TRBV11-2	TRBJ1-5	CASSPEPLTPSRNQPQHF
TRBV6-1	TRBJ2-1	CASNPPIRGHEQFF
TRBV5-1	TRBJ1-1	CASSFYTDTEAFF
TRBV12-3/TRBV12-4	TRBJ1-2	CASSLKRRVHGYTF
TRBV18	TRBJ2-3	CASSPPGRDTQYF
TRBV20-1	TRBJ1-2	CSANGRGTNYGYTF
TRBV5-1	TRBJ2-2	CASSLGTFVATGELFF
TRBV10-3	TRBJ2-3	CATRGVFTDTQYF
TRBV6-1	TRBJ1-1	CASSKYWGATEAFF
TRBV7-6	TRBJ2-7	CASSLDQGPYEQYF
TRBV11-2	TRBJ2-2	CASSIGAGELFF
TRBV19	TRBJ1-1	CASSQQGEDTEAFF
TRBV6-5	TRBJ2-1	CATVSGTNNEQFF
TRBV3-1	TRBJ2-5	CASSQSPSSGGQETQYF
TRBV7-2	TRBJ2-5	CASSLAAGGGQETQYF
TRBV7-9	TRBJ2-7	CASSFKNMGYEQYF
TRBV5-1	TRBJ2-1	CASSHRGFPHNEQFF
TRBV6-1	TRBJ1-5	CASNPPGRPQHF